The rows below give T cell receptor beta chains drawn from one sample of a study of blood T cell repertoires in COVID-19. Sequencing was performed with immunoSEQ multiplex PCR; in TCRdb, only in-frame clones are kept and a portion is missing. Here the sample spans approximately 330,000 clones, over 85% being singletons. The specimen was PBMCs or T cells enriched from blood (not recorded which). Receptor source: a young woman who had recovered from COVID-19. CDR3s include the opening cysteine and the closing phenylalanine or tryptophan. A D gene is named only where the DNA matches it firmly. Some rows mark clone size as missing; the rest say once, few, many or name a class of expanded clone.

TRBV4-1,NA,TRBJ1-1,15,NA,TGCGCCAGCAGCCAAGGGTGGGGCGGGAGCGCTGAAGCTTTCTTT,CASSQGWGGSAEAFF
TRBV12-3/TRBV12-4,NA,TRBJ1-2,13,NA,TGTGCCAGCAGTTGGGAGGGTACCTATGGCTACACCTTC,CASSWEGTYGYTF
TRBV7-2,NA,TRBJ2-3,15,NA,TGTGCCAGCAGCTTTTACGGGAGTTACGCAGATACGCAGTATTTT,CASSFYGSYADTQYF
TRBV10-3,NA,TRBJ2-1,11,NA,TGTGCCATCGGTGAGTTAAATGAGCAGTTCTTC,CAIGELNEQFF
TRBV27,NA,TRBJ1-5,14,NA,TGTGCCAGCAGCCCGGGGTTAAGCAATCAGCCCCAGCATTTT,CASSPGLSNQPQHF
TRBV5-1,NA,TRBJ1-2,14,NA,TGCGCCAGCAGCTTGGAAGGGGCCGACTATGGCTACACCTTC,CASSLEGADYGYTF
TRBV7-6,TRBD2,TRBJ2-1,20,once,TGTGCCAGCAGCTTATTTGGTCTAGCGGTTGTTTCTCAAGAAGACAATGAGCAGTTCTTC,CASSLFGLAVVSQEDNEQFF
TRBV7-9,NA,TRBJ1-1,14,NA,TGTGCCAGCAGCGCCGAGGTAGGGAACACTGAAGCTTTCTTT,CASSAEVGNTEAFF
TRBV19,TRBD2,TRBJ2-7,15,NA,TGTGCCAGTAGTATAGGCGGGGGGGCTTCCTACGAGCAGTACTTC,CASSIGGGASYEQYF
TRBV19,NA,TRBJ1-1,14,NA,TGTGCCAGTAGCCAACGGGGAGGGGGCACTGAAGCTTTCTTT,CASSQRGGGTEAFF
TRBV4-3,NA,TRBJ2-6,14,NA,TGCGCCAGCAGCCACCAATCTGGGGCCAACGTCCTGACTTTC,CASSHQSGANVLTF
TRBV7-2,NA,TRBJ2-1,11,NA,TGTGCCAGCAGCTTGACACGTGAGCAGTTCTTC,CASSLTREQFF
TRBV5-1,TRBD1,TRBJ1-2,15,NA,TGCGCCAGCAGCCTGGCGGATCCGGGACAGTATGGCTACACCTTC,CASSLADPGQYGYTF
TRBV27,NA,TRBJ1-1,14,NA,TGTGCCAGCAGTTCTCAATACAGGGAAACTGAAGCTTTCTTT,CASSSQYRETEAFF
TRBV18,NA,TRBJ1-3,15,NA,TGTGCCAGCTCGCCCAGGGCCGACTCTGGAAACACCATATATTTT,CASSPRADSGNTIYF
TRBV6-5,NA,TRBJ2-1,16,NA,TGTGCCAGCAGTTACTCGAGCCCCTCCCCCTACAATGAGCAGTTCTTC,CASSYSSPSPYNEQFF
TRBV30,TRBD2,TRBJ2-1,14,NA,TGTGCCTGGAGTCGTAGCGGGAGGGCGAATGAGCAGTTCTTC,CAWSRSGRANEQFF
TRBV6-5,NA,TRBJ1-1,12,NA,TGTGCCAGCAGTCCTCTGCCGGTTGAAGCTTTCTTT,CASSPLPVEAFF
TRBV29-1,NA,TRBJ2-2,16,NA,TGCAGCGTCAAGATTATTGGCCAAAAGAACACCGGGGAGCTGTTTTTT,CSVKIIGQKNTGELFF
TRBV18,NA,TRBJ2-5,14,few,TGTGCCAGCTCACCACCACTAGGTGAAGAGACCCAGTACTTC,CASSPPLGEETQYF
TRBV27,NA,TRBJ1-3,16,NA,TGTGCCAGCAGTTTACTCCCACCGGGCTCTGGAAACACCATATATTTT,CASSLLPPGSGNTIYF
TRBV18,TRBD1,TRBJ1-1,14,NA,TGTGCCAGCTCACTAGACAGGGTGAACACTGAAGCTTTCTTT,CASSLDRVNTEAFF
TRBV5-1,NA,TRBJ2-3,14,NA,TGCGCCAGCAGGCGAGGCGGGACGGTTTATACGCAGTATTTT,CASRRGGTVYTQYF